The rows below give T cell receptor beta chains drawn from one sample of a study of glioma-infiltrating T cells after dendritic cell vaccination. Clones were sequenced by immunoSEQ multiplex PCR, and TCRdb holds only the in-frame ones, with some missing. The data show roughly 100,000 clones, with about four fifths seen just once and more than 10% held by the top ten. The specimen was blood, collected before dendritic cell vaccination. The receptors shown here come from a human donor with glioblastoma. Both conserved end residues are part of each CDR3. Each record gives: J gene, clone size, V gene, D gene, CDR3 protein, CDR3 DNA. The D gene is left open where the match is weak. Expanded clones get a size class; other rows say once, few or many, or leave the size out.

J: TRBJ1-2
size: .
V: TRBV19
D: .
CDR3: CASSIGSDNGYTF
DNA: TGTGCCAGTAGTATAGGGTCAGACAATGGCTACACCTTC

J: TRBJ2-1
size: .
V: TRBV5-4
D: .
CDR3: CASSRLSYNEQFF
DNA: TGTGCCAGCAGCCGCCTATCCTACAATGAGCAGTTCTTC

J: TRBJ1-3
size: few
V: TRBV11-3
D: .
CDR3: CASKRVSTGNTIYF
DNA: TGTGCCAGCAAGAGGGTCTCAACTGGAAACACCATATATTTT

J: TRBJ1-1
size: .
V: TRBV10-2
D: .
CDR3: CASTQYREMNTEAFF
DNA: TGCGCCAGCACCCAATACAGGGAGATGAACACTGAAGCTTTCTTT

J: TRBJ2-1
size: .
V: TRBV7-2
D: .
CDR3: CASSLAPGAYNEQFF
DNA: TGTGCCAGCAGCTTAGCTCCAGGGGCCTACAATGAGCAGTTCTTC

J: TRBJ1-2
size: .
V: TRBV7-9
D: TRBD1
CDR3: CASSGTRQGVVKNYGYTF
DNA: TGTGCCAGCAGCGGTACTAGACAGGGAGTAGTAAAGAACTATGGCTACACCTTC

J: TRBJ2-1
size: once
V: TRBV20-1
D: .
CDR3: CSARRLGKQFF
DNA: TGCAGTGCTAGGAGACTAGGAAAGCAGTTCTTC

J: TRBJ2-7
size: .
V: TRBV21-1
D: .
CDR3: CASSNPGLDRGHEQYF
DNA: TGTGCCAGCAGCAACCCGGGGTTGGACAGGGGCCACGAGCAGTACTTC

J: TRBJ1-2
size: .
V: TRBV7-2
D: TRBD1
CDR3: CASSGRQGTIGYTF
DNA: TGTGCCAGCAGCGGCCGACAGGGTACAATTGGCTACACCTTC

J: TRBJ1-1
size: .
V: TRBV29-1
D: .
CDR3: CSVDGANTEAFF
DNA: TGCAGCGTTGACGGAGCGAACACTGAAGCTTTCTTT

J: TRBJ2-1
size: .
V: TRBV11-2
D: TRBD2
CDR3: CASSWGGLAGAAVYNEQFF
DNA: TGTGCCAGCAGCTGGGGTGGACTAGCGGGGGCCGCCGTCTACAATGAGCAGTTCTTC

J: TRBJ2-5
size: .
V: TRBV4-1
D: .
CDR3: CASSQVLDFQETQYF
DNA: TGCGCCAGCAGCCAGGTGCTGGACTTCCAAGAGACCCAGTACTTC

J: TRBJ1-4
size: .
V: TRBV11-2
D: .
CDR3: CASSSNTNEKLFF
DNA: TGTGCCAGCAGTTCAAACACCAATGAAAAACTGTTTTTT

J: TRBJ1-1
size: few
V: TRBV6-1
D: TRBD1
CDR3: CASSDRGLNTEAFF
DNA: TGTGCCAGCAGTGACAGGGGGCTGAACACTGAAGCTTTCTTT

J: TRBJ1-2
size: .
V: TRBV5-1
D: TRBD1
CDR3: CASSFTSGTAIYGYTF
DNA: TGCGCCAGCAGCTTCACTTCCGGGACAGCCATCTATGGCTACACCTTC

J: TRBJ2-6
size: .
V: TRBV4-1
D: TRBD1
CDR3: CASSQDLWTGGSGANVLTF
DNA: TGCGCCAGCAGCCAAGATCTCTGGACAGGGGGCTCTGGGGCCAACGTCCTGACTTTC

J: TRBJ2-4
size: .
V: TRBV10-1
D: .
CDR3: CASSEGVGGKNIQYF
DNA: TGCGCCAGCAGTGAGGGGGTCGGGGGCAAAAACATTCAGTACTTC

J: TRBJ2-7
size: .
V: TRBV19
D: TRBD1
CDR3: CASSIGQGGFEQYF
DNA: TGTGCCAGTAGTATCGGACAGGGCGGTTTCGAGCAGTACTTC

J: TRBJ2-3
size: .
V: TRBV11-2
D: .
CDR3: CASTNTWRGTDTQYF
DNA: TGTGCCAGCACCAATACCTGGCGCGGAACAGATACGCAGTATTTT

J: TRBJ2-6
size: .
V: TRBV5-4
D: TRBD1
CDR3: CASSLMATGAGANVLTF
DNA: TGTGCCAGCAGCTTGATGGCGACAGGGGCTGGGGCCAACGTCCTGACTTTC

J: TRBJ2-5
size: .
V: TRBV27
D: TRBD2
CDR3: CASSLGGGAIQETQYF
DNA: TGTGCCAGCAGTTTAGGCGGGGGGGCTATCCAAGAGACCCAGTACTTC

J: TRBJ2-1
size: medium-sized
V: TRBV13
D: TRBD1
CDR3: CASSLGGQGPEQFF
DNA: TGTGCCAGCAGCTTAGGGGGACAGGGGCCTGAGCAGTTCTTC

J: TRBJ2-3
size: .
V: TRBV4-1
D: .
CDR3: CASSQGGQGKDTQYF
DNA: TGCGCCAGCAGCCAAGGAGGGCAGGGGAAAGATACGCAGTATTTT

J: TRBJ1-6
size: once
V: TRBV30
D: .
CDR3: CAWETGGTGSYNSPLHF
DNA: TGTGCCTGGGAGACAGGTGGGACGGGGTCCTATAATTCACCCCTCCACTTT

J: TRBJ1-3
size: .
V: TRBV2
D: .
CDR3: CASSDVPGGDSGNTIYF
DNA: TGTGCCAGCAGTGATGTCCCCGGGGGGGACTCTGGAAACACCATATATTTT

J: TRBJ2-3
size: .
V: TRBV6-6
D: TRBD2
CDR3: CASSPTSGGVPDTQYF
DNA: TGTGCCAGCAGTCCGACTAGCGGGGGGGTGCCAGATACGCAGTATTTT

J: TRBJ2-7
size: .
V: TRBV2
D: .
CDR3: CASSEGPGGGEQYF
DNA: TGTGCCAGCAGTGAGGGGCCAGGGGGAGGCGAGCAGTACTTC

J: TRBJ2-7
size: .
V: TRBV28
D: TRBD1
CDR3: CASSQTGARSYEQYF
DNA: TGTGCCAGCAGTCAGACAGGGGCCCGAAGCTACGAGCAGTACTTC

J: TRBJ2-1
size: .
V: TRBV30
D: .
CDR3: CAWSVLNEQFF
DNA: TGTGCCTGGAGTGTACTAAATGAGCAGTTCTTC

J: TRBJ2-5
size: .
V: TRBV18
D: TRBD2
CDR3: CASSPPSSGGYQETQYF
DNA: TGTGCCAGCTCACCACCCTCTAGCGGGGGGTACCAAGAGACCCAGTACTTC

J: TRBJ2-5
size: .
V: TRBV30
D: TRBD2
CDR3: CAWSGGGLGETQYF
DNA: TGTGCCTGGAGTGGCGGGGGGCTGGGAGAGACCCAGTACTTC

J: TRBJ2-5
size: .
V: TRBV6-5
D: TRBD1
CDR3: CASSHSRTGPETQYF
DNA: TGTGCCAGCAGCCATTCTAGGACAGGCCCCGAGACCCAGTACTTC

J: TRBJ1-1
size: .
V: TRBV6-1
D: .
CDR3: CASSEAGGSEAFF
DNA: TGTGCCAGCAGTGAAGCAGGAGGCTCTGAAGCTTTCTTT

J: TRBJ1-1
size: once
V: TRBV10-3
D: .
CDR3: CAISESRQKNTEAFF
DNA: TGTGCCATCAGTGAGTCGCGGCAGAAAAACACTGAAGCTTTCTTT

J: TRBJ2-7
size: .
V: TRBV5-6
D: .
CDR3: CASTDTGSYEQYF
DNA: TGTGCCAGCACCGATACAGGTTCCTACGAGCAGTACTTC

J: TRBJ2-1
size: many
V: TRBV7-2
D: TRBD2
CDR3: CASSLSGGRRNEQFF
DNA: TGTGCCAGCAGCTTAAGCGGGGGCCGGCGGAATGAGCAGTTCTTC

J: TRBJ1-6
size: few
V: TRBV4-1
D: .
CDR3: CASSQVFSGDNSPLHF
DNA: TGCGCCAGCAGCCAAGTATTTTCGGGGGATAATTCACCCCTCCACTTT

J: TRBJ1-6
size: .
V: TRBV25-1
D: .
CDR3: CASSEGGSPLHF
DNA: TGTGCCAGCAGTGAGGGCGGGTCACCCCTCCACTTT

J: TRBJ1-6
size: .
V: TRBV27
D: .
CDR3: CASRGQNNSPLHF
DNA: TGTGCCAGCAGAGGACAGAATAATTCACCCCTCCACTTT

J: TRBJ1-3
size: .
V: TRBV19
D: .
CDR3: CASRQTGNTIYF
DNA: TGTGCCAGCCGACAGACTGGAAACACCATATATTTT

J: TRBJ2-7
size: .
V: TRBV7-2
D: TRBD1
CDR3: CASTPLEGQGYYEQYF
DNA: TGTGCCAGCACCCCATTGGAGGGACAGGGATATTACGAGCAGTACTTC

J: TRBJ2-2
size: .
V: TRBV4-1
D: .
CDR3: CASSRLPNRGGESGELFF
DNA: TGCGCCAGCAGCCGTCTTCCCAACAGGGGGGGAGAGTCCGGGGAGCTGTTTTTT

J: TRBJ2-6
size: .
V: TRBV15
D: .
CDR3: CATSTWGSGANVLTF
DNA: TGTGCCACCAGCACGTGGGGCTCCGGGGCCAACGTCCTGACTTTC

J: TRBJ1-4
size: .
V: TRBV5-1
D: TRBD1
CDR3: CASSPVAGGEKLFF
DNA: TGCGCCAGCAGCCCCGTGGCAGGGGGAGAAAAACTGTTTTTT

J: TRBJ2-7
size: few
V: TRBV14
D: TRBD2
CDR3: CASSQGGGGYEQYF
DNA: TGTGCCAGCAGCCAGGGCGGGGGGGGATACGAGCAGTACTTC

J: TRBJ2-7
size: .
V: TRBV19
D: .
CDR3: CASSRGYEQYF
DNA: TGTGCCAGTAGCAGGGGTTACGAGCAGTACTTC

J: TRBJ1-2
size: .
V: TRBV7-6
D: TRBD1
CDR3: CATMTPGQGGGYTF
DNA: TGTGCCACCATGACCCCGGGGCAGGGGGGAGGCTACACCTTC

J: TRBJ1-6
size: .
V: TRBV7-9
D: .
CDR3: CASSHPRVRSPLHF
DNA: TGTGCCAGCAGCCATCCCAGGGTTCGATCACCCCTCCACTTT

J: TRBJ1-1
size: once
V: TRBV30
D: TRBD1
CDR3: CAWSAGTGGTEAFF
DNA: TGTGCCTGGAGCGCGGGTACAGGGGGAACTGAAGCTTTCTTT

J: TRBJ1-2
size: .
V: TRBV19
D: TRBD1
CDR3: CASSIEGQRGYTF
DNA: TGTGCCAGTAGTATAGAGGGACAGAGGGGCTACACCTTC

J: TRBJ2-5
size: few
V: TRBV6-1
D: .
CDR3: CASSERLRGLTQETQYF
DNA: TGTGCCAGCAGTGAAAGGCTGAGAGGGTTGACCCAAGAGACCCAGTACTTC

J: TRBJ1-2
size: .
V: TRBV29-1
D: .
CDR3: CSVAGAASNGYTF
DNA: TGCAGCGTTGCTGGAGCAGCCTCCAATGGCTACACCTTC

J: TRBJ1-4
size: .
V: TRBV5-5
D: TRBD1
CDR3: CASSLTGSNEKLFF
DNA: TGTGCCAGCAGCCTGACAGGGTCTAATGAAAAACTGTTTTTT

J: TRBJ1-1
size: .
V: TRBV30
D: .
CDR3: CAWSVGPEAFF
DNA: TGTGCCTGGAGTGTCGGTCCTGAAGCTTTCTTT

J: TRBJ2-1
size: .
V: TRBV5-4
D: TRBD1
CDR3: CASSADSGTAEQFF
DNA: TGTGCCAGCAGCGCCGACTCCGGGACAGCTGAGCAGTTCTTC

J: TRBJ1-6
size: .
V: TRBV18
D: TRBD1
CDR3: CASSPLGQPGPPLHF
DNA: TGTGCCAGCTCACCCTTGGGACAGCCGGGTCCACCCCTCCACTTT

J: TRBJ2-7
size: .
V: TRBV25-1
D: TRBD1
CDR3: CASTQAGTGPYEQYF
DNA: TGTGCCAGCACTCAAGCCGGGACAGGGCCCTACGAGCAGTACTTC

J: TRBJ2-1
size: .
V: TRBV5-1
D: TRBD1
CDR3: CASSSTTGASYNEQFF
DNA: TGCGCCAGCAGCTCAACAACAGGGGCTTCCTACAATGAGCAGTTCTTC

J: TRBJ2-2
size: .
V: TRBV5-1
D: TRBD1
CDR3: CASSLTGTGVTGELFF
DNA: TGCGCCAGCAGCCTAACCGGGACAGGGGTCACCGGGGAGCTGTTTTTT